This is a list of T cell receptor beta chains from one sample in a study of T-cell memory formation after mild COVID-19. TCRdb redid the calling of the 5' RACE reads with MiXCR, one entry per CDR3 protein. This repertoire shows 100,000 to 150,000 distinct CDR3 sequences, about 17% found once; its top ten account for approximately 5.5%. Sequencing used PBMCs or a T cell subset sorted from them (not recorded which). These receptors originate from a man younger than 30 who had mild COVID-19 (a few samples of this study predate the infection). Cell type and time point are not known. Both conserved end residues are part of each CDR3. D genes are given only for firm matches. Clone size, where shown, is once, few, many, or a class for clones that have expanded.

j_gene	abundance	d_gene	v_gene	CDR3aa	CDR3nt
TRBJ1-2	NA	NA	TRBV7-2	CASKPWPGSYGYTF	TGTGCCAGCAAACCCTGGCCGGGGAGCTATGGCTACACCTTC
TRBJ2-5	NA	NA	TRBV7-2	CASSSGASTETQYF	TGTGCCAGCAGCTCCGGGGCTAGCACGGAGACCCAGTACTTC
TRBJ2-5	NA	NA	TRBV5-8	CASSLGGRTEETQYF	TGTGCCAGCAGCTTGGGGGGCCGTACTGAAGAGACCCAGTACTTC
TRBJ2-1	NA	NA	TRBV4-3	CASSQDGGYNEQFF	TGCGCCAGCAGCCAAGATGGGGGCTACAATGAGCAGTTCTTC
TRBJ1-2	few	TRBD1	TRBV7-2	CASSLGPGGQNYGFTF	TGTGCCAGCAGCTTAGGGCCAGGGGGCCAGAACTATGGCTTCACCTTC
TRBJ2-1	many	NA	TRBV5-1	CASSLDEPTDNEQFF	TGCGCCAGCAGCTTGGACGAGCCTACCGACAATGAGCAGTTCTTC
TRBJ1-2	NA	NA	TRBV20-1	CSARSARGYGYTF	TGCAGTGCTAGATCGGCCCGGGGCTATGGCTACACCTTC
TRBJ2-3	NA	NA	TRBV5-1	CASSRDSHAGTDTQYF	TGCGCCAGCAGCCGGGACTCGCATGCTGGCACAGATACGCAGTATTTT
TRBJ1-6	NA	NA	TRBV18	CASSPGTGVALHF	TGTGCCAGCTCCCCCGGGACTGGGGTGGCCCTCCACTTT
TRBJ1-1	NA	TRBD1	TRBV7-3	CASSPGGGQLGAFF	TGTGCCAGCAGCCCAGGGGGGGGCCAGCTCGGAGCTTTCTTT
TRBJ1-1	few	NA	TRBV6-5	CASHLSNTEAFF	TGTGCCAGCCACCTTTCGAACACTGAAGCTTTCTTT
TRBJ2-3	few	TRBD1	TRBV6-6	CASSYSGTGTDTQYF	TGTGCCAGCAGTTACTCGGGGACAGGGACAGATACGCAGTATTTT
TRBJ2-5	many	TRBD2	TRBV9	CASSLKHASGGFQETQYF	TGTGCCAGCAGCCTCAAACACGCTAGCGGGGGGTTCCAAGAGACCCAGTACTTC
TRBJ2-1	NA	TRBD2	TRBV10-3	CAISVKLADPEQFF	TGTGCCATCAGTGTGAAACTAGCGGACCCTGAGCAGTTCTTC
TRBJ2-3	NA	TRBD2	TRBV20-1	CSARDWVAGRSDTQYF	TGCAGTGCTAGAGATTGGGTAGCGGGACGTTCGGATACGCAGTATTTT
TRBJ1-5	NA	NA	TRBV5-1	CASSLDGYSNQPQHF	TGCGCCAGCAGCTTGGACGGGTATAGCAATCAGCCCCAGCATTTT
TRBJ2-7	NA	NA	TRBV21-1	CASTPTPPGSTYEQYF	TGTGCCAGCACCCCAACCCCACCCGGGAGCACCTACGAGCAGTACTTC
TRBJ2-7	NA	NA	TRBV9	CASSSTGEQYF	TGTGCCAGCAGCTCAACAGGGGAGCAGTACTTC
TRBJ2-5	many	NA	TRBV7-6	CASSSRPRVETQYF	TGTGCCAGCAGCTCTCGACCCAGGGTCGAGACCCAGTACTTC
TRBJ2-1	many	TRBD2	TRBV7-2	CASSSGGAPYNEQFF	TGTGCCAGCAGCTCCGGGGGGGCCCCCTACAATGAGCAGTTCTTC
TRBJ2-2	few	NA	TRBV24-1	CATSDTRRADGELFF	TGTGCCACCAGTGACACCAGGCGGGCGGACGGGGAGCTGTTTTTT
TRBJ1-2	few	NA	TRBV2	CASSERQTRYTF	TGTGCCAGCAGTGAGCGACAGACGCGCTACACCTTC
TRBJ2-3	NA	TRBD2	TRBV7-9	CASIAGTSGGNTQYF	TGTGCCAGCATCGCCGGGACTAGCGGGGGGAATACGCAGTATTTT
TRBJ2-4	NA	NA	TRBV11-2	CASSLLVRGRAKNIQYF	TGTGCCAGCAGCTTATTGGTTAGGGGAAGAGCCAAAAACATTCAGTACTTC
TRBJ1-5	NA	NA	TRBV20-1	CSAREGGVGNQPQHF	TGCAGTGCTAGAGAGGGGGGTGTCGGCAATCAGCCCCAGCATTTT
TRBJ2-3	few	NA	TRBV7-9	CASSLMGIHTDTQYF	TGTGCCAGCAGCTTAATGGGAATACACACAGATACGCAGTATTTT
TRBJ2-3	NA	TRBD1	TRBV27	CASKGGNTDTQYF	TGTGCCAGCAAAGGGGGCAATACAGATACGCAGTATTTT
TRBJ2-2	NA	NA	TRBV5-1	CASSLGALNTGELFF	TGCGCCAGCAGCTTGGGGGCGCTTAACACCGGGGAGCTGTTTTTT
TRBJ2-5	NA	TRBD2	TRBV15	CATSRGGGKETQYF	TGTGCCACCAGCAGAGGGGGGGGGAAAGAGACCCAGTACTTC
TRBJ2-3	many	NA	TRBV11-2	CASSPPYWDTQYF	TGTGCCAGCAGCCCTCCTTACTGGGATACGCAGTATTTT
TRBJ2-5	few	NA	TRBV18	CASSGPPDQETQYF	TGTGCCAGCTCCGGTCCACCGGACCAAGAGACCCAGTACTTC
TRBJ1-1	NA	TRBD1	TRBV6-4	CASSGDRGPENTEAFF	TGTGCCAGCAGTGGGGACAGGGGGCCTGAGAACACTGAAGCTTTCTTT
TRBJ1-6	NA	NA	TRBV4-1	CASSQVTGRYNSPLHF	TGCGCCAGCAGCCAAGTCACAGGCCGCTATAATTCACCCCTCCACTTT
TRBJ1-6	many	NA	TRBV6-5	CASSQERGNSPLHF	TGTGCCAGCAGTCAAGAAAGGGGGAATTCACCCCTCCACTTT
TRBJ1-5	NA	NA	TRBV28	CASRLRGIEQPQHF	TGTGCCAGCAGATTGAGGGGGATCGAACAGCCCCAGCATTTT
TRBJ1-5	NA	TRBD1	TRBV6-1	CASRVTGRQPQHF	TGTGCCAGCAGGGTGACAGGGAGGCAGCCCCAGCATTTT
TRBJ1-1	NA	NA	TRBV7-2	CASSQDRENTEAFF	TGTGCCAGCAGCCAGGACAGAGAGAACACTGAAGCTTTCTTT
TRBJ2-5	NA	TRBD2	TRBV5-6	CASSSGLAGGPGPRETQYF	TGTGCCAGCAGCTCGGGACTAGCGGGGGGGCCAGGCCCTCGAGAGACCCAGTACTTC
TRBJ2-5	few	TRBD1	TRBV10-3	CAISEQGAGGRETQYF	TGTGCCATCAGTGAGCAGGGGGCAGGGGGACGGGAGACCCAGTACTTC
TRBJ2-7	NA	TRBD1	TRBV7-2	CASSFSGTGTYEQYF	TGTGCCAGCAGCTTTTCCGGGACAGGGACTTACGAGCAGTACTTC
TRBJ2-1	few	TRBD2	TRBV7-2	CASSPLGAGVINEQFF	TGTGCCAGCAGCCCGCTTGGAGCGGGGGTAATTAATGAGCAGTTCTTC
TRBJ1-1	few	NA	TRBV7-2	CASSLAKWHTEAFF	TGTGCCAGCAGCTTAGCCAAGTGGCACACTGAAGCTTTCTTT
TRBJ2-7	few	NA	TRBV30	CAWSDPGWEQYF	TGTGCCTGGAGTGATCCCGGGTGGGAGCAGTACTTC
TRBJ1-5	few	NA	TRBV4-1	CASSQDTTSWSQPQHF	TGCGCCAGCAGCCAAGATACGACAAGTTGGAGTCAGCCCCAGCATTTT
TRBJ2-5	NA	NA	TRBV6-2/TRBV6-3	CASMFGGGPGAQYF	TGTGCCAGCATGTTTGGAGGGGGGCCGGGGGCCCAGTACTTC
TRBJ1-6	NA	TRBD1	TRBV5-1	CASSPGQPNSPLHF	TGCGCCAGCAGCCCGGGACAGCCTAATTCACCCCTCCACTTT
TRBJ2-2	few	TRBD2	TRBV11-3	CASRLLAGANTGELFF	TGTGCCAGCAGACTACTAGCGGGGGCAAACACCGGGGAGCTGTTTTTT
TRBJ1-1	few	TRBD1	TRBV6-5	CASSRGIGQEMNTEAFF	TGTGCCAGCAGCAGGGGGATCGGCCAGGAAATGAACACTGAAGCTTTCTTT
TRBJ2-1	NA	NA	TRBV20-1	CSATGTGGRRNEQFF	TGCAGTGCTACCGGGACGGGGGGCCGCAGGAATGAGCAGTTCTTC
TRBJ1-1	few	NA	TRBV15	CATSGDMNTEAFF	TGTGCCACCAGCGGGGACATGAACACTGAAGCTTTCTTT
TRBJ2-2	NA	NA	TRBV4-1	CASRGYRSKENTGELFF	TGCGCCAGCAGGGGTTATAGGAGCAAGGAGAACACCGGGGAGCTGTTTTTT